These 26 T cell receptor beta chains were sequenced from one sample in a study of shared clonotypes between healthy human individuals. TCRdb's table, derived via immunoSEQ multiplex PCR, lists solely in-frame clones and lacks some. Here the sample spans more than 1 million clones, around three quarters being singletons. Sample: memory CD4+ T cells from PBMCs. Noted subset: CD45RA-negative fraction. The source is a man younger than 35 in good health. Some clones in this sample may be carry-over from other donors' samples.

This clone was seen once. The chain is built from TRBV7-3 and TRBJ2-1; 7 bases agree with TRBD2. The ends lost 3 bases at V and 6 bases at J; junction bases unmatched: 5. CDR1 and CDR2 (germline): SGHTA, FQGTGA. The CDR3 runs 14 residues. This CDR3 reads CASSFTGGPNEQFF. As DNA, the CDR3 is TGTGCCAGCAGCTTTACGGGAGGTCCCAATGAGCAGTTCTTC.

The chain employs TRBV4-2 and TRBJ2-7, with a tentative D call TRBD2 (6 bases). The CDR3 contains 17 residues. With 0 bases removed from V and 3 bases from J, the gap between germline ends came to 18 bases. CDR1 is LGHNA and CDR2 is YNFKEQ in the germline V gene. The CDR3 region is CASSQDFGRSRNYEQYF. The CDR3 coding sequence is TGTGCCAGCAGCCAAGATTTTGGGAGGTCGCGCAACTACGAGCAGTACTTC.

The chain has TRBV7-8 and TRBJ2-1, with D uncertain. Trimming shortened V by 1 base and J by 6 bases, and 13 bases separated the two germline ends. The CDR3 has 15 residues. Germline CDR1 and CDR2: SGHVS and FQNEAQ. CDR3 protein: CASSLVELEANEQFF. The CDR3 DNA reads as TGTGCCAGCAGCTTAGTAGAACTTGAGGCCAATGAGCAGTTCTTC.

Regarding this clone: The sample carries other DNA sequences with the same CDR3. V usage is TRBV18 and J usage is TRBJ2-1; tentative D call: TRBD1 (5 bases). The CDR3 is 13 residues long. Trimming removed 6 bases from V and 5 bases from J, with 11 bases in between. The V gene's germline CDR1 is KGHSH and CDR2 LQKENI. This chain's CDR3 is CASSTTGDNEQFF. The CDR3 DNA sequence: TGTGCCAGCTCCACAACAGGAGACAATGAGCAGTTCTTC.

J is TRBJ2-7 and V is TRBV4-1; TRBD2 agrees at 8 bases. V shed 4 bases and J 2 bases; nucleotides not matched to a gene: 4. The germline V gene has CDR1 MGHRA and CDR2 YSYEKL. The CDR3 is 14 residues long. The CDR3 DNA reads as TGCGCCAGCAGCCGAGAACTAGCGGCCTACGAGCAGTACTTC. Translated: CASSRELAAYEQYF.

The rearrangement joins TRBV29-1 to TRBJ1-5, with D possibly matching TRBD1 (5 bases). The CDR3 has 12 amino acids. Germline values: CDR1 SQVTM, CDR2 ANQGSEA. Trimming shortened V by 6 bases and J by 7 bases, and 13 bases separated the two germline ends. CDR3 protein: CSVQGQGQPQHF. CDR3 coding DNA: TGCAGCGTCCAGGGCCAGGGCCAGCCCCAGCATTTT. The entire variable domain, with the rest obtained from reference TRBV29-1 and TRBJ1-5, is as follows: SAVISQKPSRDICQRGTSLTIQCQVDSQVTMMFWYRQQPGQSLTLIATANQGSEATYESGFVIDKFPISRPNLTFSTLTVSNMSPEDSSIYLCSVQGQGQPQHFGDGTRLSIL.

J is TRBJ2-7 and V is TRBV28; D remains ambiguous. This CDR3 is built from 14 residues. V was cut by 7 bases and J by 0 bases, with 13 bases left in between. CDR1 and CDR2 (germline): MDHEN, SYDVKM. The CDR3 DNA sequence: TGTGCCAGCACTGAGCAGGTAGGCTCCTACGAGCAGTACTTC. This sequence encodes CASTEQVGSYEQYF.

Here the CDR3 reads CASSEPGGLGFEYF. CDR3 bases: TGTGCCAGCAGTGAGCCGGGCGGCTTGGGTTTTGAGTACTTC. The genes are TRBV6-1 and TRBJ2-7; no firm D call. This CDR3 region has 14 residues. Trimming pared 3 bases from V and 11 bases from J, leaving 20 bases between. Germline CDR1 is MNHNS and CDR2 is SASEGT.

On this clone itself: The same CDR3 can be traced to other DNA sequences in this sample. The CDR3 protein is CAWSVNTEAFF. For the CDR3, the DNA is TGTGCCTGGTCAGTGAACACTGAAGCTTTCTTT. The rearrangement joins TRBV30 to TRBJ1-1; no clear D. Germline V gives CDR1 GTSNPN, CDR2 SVGIG (reference sequence). CDR3 length: 11 amino acids. V lost 5 bases and J 0 bases, leaving 4 bases between the germline ends.

The rearrangement joins TRBV4-2 to TRBJ1-1; D gene ambiguous. This CDR3 has 14 residues. Deletions cut 4 bases from V and 3 bases from J, with 12 bases between. Germline V gives CDR1 LGHNA, CDR2 YNFKEQ. The chain's CDR3 is CASSLDEPHTEAFF. Here the CDR3 DNA reads TGTGCCAGCAGCCTCGACGAGCCGCACACTGAAGCTTTCTTT.

The rearrangement links TRBV19 to TRBJ2-5; 13 positions match TRBD2. V dropped 5 bases and J dropped 6; count of bases not matched to a gene: 9. In germline, CDR1 is LNHDA, CDR2 SQIVND (reference sequence). This CDR3 is 16 amino acids long. CDR3 DNA sequence: TGTGCCAGTAGTTCAACTAGCGGGAGGGCCTGGAAGACCCAGTACTTC. As protein: CASSSTSGRAWKTQYF.

This chain joins TRBV19 and TRBJ1-5; no firm D call. This CDR3 region has 14 residues. Germline V CDR1 and CDR2: LNHDA, SQIVND (reference sequence). V was trimmed by 7 bases and J by 5 bases, leaving 15 bases between them. CDR3 coding DNA: TGTGCCAGTAATAAAATGGAGGGCGATCAGCCCCAGCATTTT. As protein: CASNKMEGDQPQHF.

CDR3 bases: TGCGCCAGCAGGTCCGGGACCACTACGCGGGAAGAGACCCAGTACTTC. Translation gives CASRSGTTTREETQYF. The chain combines TRBV5-1 with TRBJ2-5; tentatively, D is TRBD1 or TRBD2 (5 bases each). The CDR3 totals 16 residues. Per germline, CDR1 SGHRS and CDR2 YFSETQ. Trimming took off 5 bases at V and 3 bases at J, with 20 bases between the two ends.

CDR3 amino acids: CASSYSPNSYEQYF. In DNA form, the CDR3 reads TGTGCCAGCAGTTACTCGCCCAACTCCTACGAGCAGTACTTC. V and J are TRBV6-5 and TRBJ2-7; D remains ambiguous. The V end lost 0 bases, the J end lost 0 bases, and 6 bases lay between the germline ends. CDR1 and CDR2 (germline): MNHEY, SVGAGI. This CDR3 has 14 residues.

J is TRBJ2-5 and V is TRBV6-5, with D perhaps given as TRBD1 or TRBD2 (6 bases each). The CDR3 has 14 residues. The germline CDR1 and CDR2 sequences are MNHEY and SVGAGI. V was shortened by 6 bases and J by 5 bases, with 16 bases between the two germline ends. CDR3 in amino acids: CASSRLGGVETQYF. In nucleotides, the CDR3 is TGTGCCAGCAGCAGATTGGGGGGCGTCGAGACCCAGTACTTC.

CDR3 coding DNA: TGTGCCAGCAGCTTAACACTAGCGCCCCTCAGGGAGCAGTACTTC. This codes for CASSLTLAPLREQYF. The chain combines TRBV7-8 with TRBJ2-7, with TRBD2 matching 7 bases. V shed 2 bases, J shed 7 bases, and the junction held 11 bases outside the gene matches. The germline CDR1 and CDR2 sequences are SGHVS and FQNEAQ. The CDR3 totals 15 residues.

This clone appeared a single time. The V gene is TRBV30, the J gene TRBJ1-3, with 7 bases identical to TRBD1. This CDR3 spans 15 amino acids. From germline, CDR1 is GTSNPN and CDR2 SVGIG (reference sequence). V was pared by 4 bases and J by 0 bases, with 6 bases of the junction left unmatched. The CDR3 here is CAWNPGQSSGNTIYF. In nucleotides, the CDR3 is TGTGCCTGGAATCCGGGACAGAGCTCTGGAAACACCATATATTTT.

The J gene is TRBJ2-6, the V gene TRBV5-4; 11 bases line up with TRBD2. J lost 0 bases, V lost 4 bases, and 6 bases had no gene match. Germline CDR1 SGHNT, CDR2 YYREEE (reference sequence). The CDR3 length is 18 residues. In DNA, the CDR3 is TGTGCCAGCAGCCCCCGGGGACTAGCGGTCTCTGGGGCCAACGTCCTGACTTTC. Translating it yields CASSPRGLAVSGANVLTF.

CDR3: CATRAPGGVETQYF. As DNA, the CDR3 is TGTGCCACCAGAGCACCAGGGGGGGTGGAGACCCAGTACTTC. The chain uses TRBV19 and TRBJ2-5; D may correspond to TRBD1 or TRBD2 (7 bases each). The CDR3 is 14 amino acids. Germline CDR1 LNHDA, CDR2 SQIVND (reference sequence). Deletions cut 10 bases from V and 5 bases from J, with 20 bases between.

The rearrangement joins TRBV7-2 to TRBJ2-7; TRBD1 might be the D (7 bases). From germline, CDR1 is SGHTA and CDR2 FQGNSA. Trimming shortened V by 0 bases and J by 2 bases, and 14 bases separated the two germline ends. This CDR3 is 16 amino acids long. The CDR3 loop reads CASSLARGTAPYEQYF. The CDR3 bases are TGTGCCAGCAGCTTAGCGCGCGGGACAGCCCCCTACGAGCAGTACTTC.

The CDR3 DNA follows: TGCAGCGTTTCCCCACAGCGAAACTATGGCTACACCTTC. This codes for CSVSPQRNYGYTF. The chain combines TRBV29-1 with TRBJ1-2; unclear D gene. The CDR3 covers 13 residues. The germline V and J ends were trimmed by 5 bases and 2 bases, with 12 bases remaining between them. Germline V CDR1 and CDR2: SQVTM, ANQGSEA.

The chain carries TRBV28 and TRBJ1-2; TRBD1 agrees at 7 bases. V shed 6 bases and J 8 bases; nucleotides not matched to a gene: 15. From germline, CDR1 is MDHEN and CDR2 SYDVKM. This CDR3 is 15 amino acids long. CDR3 sequence: CASSSPRQGADGYTF. The CDR3 DNA is TGTGCCAGCAGCTCCCCGCGACAGGGCGCCGACGGCTACACCTTC.

The gene calls are TRBV7-2 and TRBJ2-3; 9 bases match TRBD2. The CDR3 is 18 residues long. The V and J ends lost 1 base and 2 bases, in that order; junction bases with no gene match: 10. Per the germline V gene, CDR1 is SGHTA and CDR2 is FQGNSA. The CDR3 spells CASSLGLAGNGNTDTQYF. DNA for the CDR3: TGTGCCAGCAGCTTAGGGCTAGCGGGAAACGGCAACACAGATACGCAGTATTTT.

V usage is TRBV5-1 and J usage is TRBJ2-1; the match to TRBD2 covers 7 bases. Germline-derived CDR1 and CDR2 are SGHRS and YFSETQ. Trimming took 7 bases from V and 0 from J; bases not matched to a gene: 1. The CDR3 is made up of 13 amino acids. The CDR3 sequence is CASGGDSYNEQFF. CDR3 in DNA: TGCGCCAGCGGGGGGGACTCCTACAATGAGCAGTTCTTC.

This clone was picked up many times. The sample contains more than one DNA sequence encoding this CDR3. V usage is TRBV5-1 and J usage is TRBJ2-1, with 13 nucleotides matching TRBD2. The ends lost 4 bases at V and 7 bases at J; junction bases unmatched: 5. The V gene's germline CDR1 is SGHRS and CDR2 YFSETQ. The CDR3 has 15 amino acids. CDR3: CASSGLAGVSNEQFF. CDR3 DNA sequence: TGCGCCAGCAGCGGACTAGCGGGAGTTTCAAATGAGCAGTTCTTC.

The V call is TRBV5-1, the J call TRBJ2-5; 7 nucleotides align to TRBD2. This CDR3 is built from 15 residues. CDR1 and CDR2 from the germline V gene are SGHRS and YFSETQ. V shed 1 base, J shed 5 bases, and the junction held 8 bases outside the gene matches. The CDR3 DNA reads as TGCGCCAGCAGCTTGCTCACCGGGGGAGGGGAGACCCAGTACTTC. It is translated as CASSLLTGGGETQYF.